This TCR beta chain is from a study of human thymus T cells. Study outcomes and limitations: Blood and thymic repertoires both appeared biased in V and J gene usage.

Healthy Finnish infants undergoing corrective surgery for congenital heart defects were used as donors. Only four of the eight donors provided a roughly 0.5-1 mL blood sample. Genomic DNA was extracted from every available blood leukocyte. Libraries were prepared by immunoSEQ multiplex PCR; TCRdb keeps only in-frame clonotypes and omits some of them. Among about 60,000 clones listed, over 85% were seen once. As concerns this clone: Its antigen remains unidentified.

The ends were cut back, 3 bases at V and 6 bases at J, with 9 bases in the middle. The CDR3 contains 12 residues. In germline, CDR1 is MNHEY, CDR2 SMNVEV (reference sequence). The rearrangement joins TRBV27 to TRBJ2-7, with D perhaps matching TRBD1 or TRBD2 (5 bases each). Sequencing was performed on blood. This clonotype originated in a boy less than two years old with a congenital heart defect but otherwise immunologically healthy. The CDR3 sequence: CASSFYGGEQYF. CDR3 bases: TGTGCCAGCAGTTTCTATGGGGGCGAGCAGTACTTC.